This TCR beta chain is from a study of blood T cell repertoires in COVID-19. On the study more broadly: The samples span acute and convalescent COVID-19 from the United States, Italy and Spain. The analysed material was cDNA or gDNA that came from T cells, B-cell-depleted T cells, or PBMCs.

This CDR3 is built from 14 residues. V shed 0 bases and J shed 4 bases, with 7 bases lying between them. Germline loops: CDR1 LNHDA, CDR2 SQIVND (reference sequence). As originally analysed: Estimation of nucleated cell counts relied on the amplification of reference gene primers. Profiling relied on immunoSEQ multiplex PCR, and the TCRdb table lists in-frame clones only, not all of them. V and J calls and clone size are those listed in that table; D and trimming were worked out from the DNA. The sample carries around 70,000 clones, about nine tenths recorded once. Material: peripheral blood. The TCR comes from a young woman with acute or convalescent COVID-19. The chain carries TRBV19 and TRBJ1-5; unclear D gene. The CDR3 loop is CASSIDRKNQPQHF. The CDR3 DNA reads TGTGCCAGTAGTATAGACAGGAAAAATCAGCCCCAGCATTTT. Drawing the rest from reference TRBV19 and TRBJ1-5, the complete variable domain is DGGITQSPKYLFRKEGQNVTLSCEQNLNHDAMYWYRQDPGQGLRLIYYSQIVNDFQKGDIAEGYSVSREKKESFPLTVTSAQKNPTAFYLCASSIDRKNQPQHFGDGTRLSIL.